The text below deals with one TCR beta chain. Its antigen has not been determined. Base qualities are not at hand, and no much larger clone is one base apart. This entry belongs to a study of cytomegalovirus exposure and HLA in healthy donors (dated by TCRdb to between 2016 and 2019). Looking at the study overall: According to an earlier analysis of several hundred of the donors, 150 million to 200 million T cells yielded 117 million unique TCR beta sequences and around 300 Gb of sequence data. An early release covering just under 650 HLA-typed donors comprised approximately 300 gigabases of sequencing data and roughly 85 million unique TCR sequences. The genetic ancestry cluster associated with self-reported Caucasian donors included approximately 85% of the 398 genotyped donors. The study aimed to test whether signatures of past pathogen exposure could be identified by cataloging public T cell receptors. The study used immunosequencing to profile the T cell repertoires of approximately 690 subjects and linked those repertoires to cytomegalovirus serostatus. In addition to the first cohort of 650 to 800 subjects, a separate validation cohort of around 110 different subjects was used. To predict cytomegalovirus infection status, the study combined high-throughput TCR immunosequencing, statistical association of individual TCRs with disease status, and machine learning. In a later analysis, previously published TCR beta repertoires from 670 or so donors were re-analyzed and high-resolution HLA genotyping was added so that TCR occurrence patterns could be studied. The later analysis used no new phenotypic data to find candidate immune exposures, relying instead on TCR beta sequences and their occurrence across donors. An earlier analysis of 450 to 750 of the donors used high-throughput TCR beta sequencing to judge whether each TCR beta V gene segment behaved as functional or pseudogenic. Donor age, sex, ethnicity and CMV serostatus were collected together with the repertoire data. In a later genetic analysis, genome-wide SNP genotypes for about three fifths of the roughly 670 donors were used, and that subset was treated as a discovery cohort. Every repertoire in the discovery cohort had been generated on one and the same sequencing platform. Class I and class II HLA loci were covered by the typing at four-digit resolution. Typing coverage varied by locus: about 629-630 donors for A, B, C, DRB1 and DQB1; more than 500 for DQA1; over 600 for DPA1; about 450 for DPB1. Roughly five DR-DQ haplotypes were handled as single units for association and clustering because linkage in the cohort was strong. Among a few hundred genotyped donors of the cohort, an average of approximately 230,000 unique TCR beta nucleotide sequences were sequenced per donor, about a sixth of them non-productive.

Libraries were made using the immunoSEQ multiplex PCR assay. The multiplex PCR relied on a mix of 60 forward primers for TCR Vbeta segments and 13 reverse primers for TCR Jbeta segments. The CDR3 region of rearranged TCR beta genes was amplified from genomic DNA with a multiplex PCR assay. On the Illumina HiSeq System, the amplified TCR beta libraries were sequenced as 87-base-pair reads. For the original study's pipeline: In a later analysis, approximately 74 million unique TCR beta chains were counted across the 500 to 700 repertoires, and roughly 10 million of these chains were shared by at least two donors. Raw reads were error-corrected and collapsed into unique sequences by a nearest-neighbor algorithm in which closely related sequences were merged to remove PCR and sequencing errors. CDR3 sequences were aligned to IMGT reference sequences to assign V, D and J gene segments. For a sequence to be retained, at least a six-nucleotide match to both a V gene segment and a J gene segment was required. Rearrangements were classified as productive when the CDR3 lacked stop codons and remained in frame with V and J, and all other rearrangements were classified as non-productive. CDR3 was defined according to IMGT convention as the region running from the second conserved V-encoded cysteine to the conserved J-encoded phenylalanine. Sequences without an unambiguous match to a single V gene segment were excluded from the earlier analysis of 587 of the donors. An earlier analysis of 587 of the donors classified V segments as functional when productive rearrangements were above 56.7% and as segregating when the standard deviation between donors was above 5%. A statistical classification framework was built to diagnose cytomegalovirus status from the catalog of TCR beta chain sequences. A later analysis assigned V and J genes by comparing TCR nucleotide sequences with IMGT/GENE-DB human TR gene sequences. Using the TCRdist pipeline, a later analysis assigned CDR3 sequences along with most-parsimonious VDJ recombination scenarios. In a later analysis, every TCR beta chain was defined by the combination of its CDR3 amino acid sequence and its V-gene family, and reads without a unique V-gene family were dropped. To address suspected cross-contamination and a sequencing artifact, a later analysis removed 592 highly shared, low-generation-probability nucleotide sequences. In a later analysis, a clonal expansion index for each public chain was calculated from normalized within-repertoire ranks of inferred template counts. In a later analysis, generation probabilities were computed with a VDJ recombination model fitted to out-of-frame rearrangements, and the resulting probabilities were checked against IGoR. In a later analysis, hypergeometric tests were used to score TCR-TCR, TCR-HLA and TCR-CMV co-occurrence, with a repertoire-size bias correction applied to TCR pairs. False discovery rates were estimated in a later analysis by permuting HLA or CMV assignments 20 times. In a later analysis, co-occurring TCRs were grouped with DBSCAN, and TCRdist sequence similarity was added when clustering was performed within HLA-allele-positive subsets. Repertoires with fewer than 30,000 or more than 120,000 public chains, plus five repertoires with anomalous nucleotide sharing, were excluded from co-occurrence clustering. TCRdb retrieved this table from immuneACCESS and kept in-frame rearrangements only. Not all clones are present; in checked studies, unresolved V genes account for under half, and no reason is known for the remainder. The DNA gave D and trimming, while V, J and clone size come from that table. The table for this sample lists about 210,000 clones; roughly four fifths of them were counted only once. The top ten clonotypes cover around 3.6% of the sample.

General study outcomes and caveats: A later analysis reported that several top co-occurrence clusters appeared linked to parvovirus B19, influenza, CMV and Epstein-Barr virus. In a later genetic analysis, a missense DCLRE1C variant was associated with V-gene and J-gene trimming of TCR beta chains, and the association was replicated in an independent cohort. In both the original and validation cohorts, the classifier was reported to diagnose cytomegalovirus status with high specificity and sensitivity. In a later analysis, HLA-associated TCR beta chains were found to be more clonally expanded and to have lower generation probabilities than equally common non-associated chains. In a later analysis, the rate of TCR association differed among HLA loci, with DRB1 alleles having the most associated TCRs and HLA-C alleles having the fewest. In an earlier analysis of some 500 of the donors, most TCR beta V segments were observed in productive rearrangements about 87% or about 30% of the time, broadly matching IMGT annotations. Most TCR sequences were seen in very few donors, while some public TCRs were found in many individuals. The earlier analysis of approximately 590 of the donors excluded some 15 rarely observed V segments, including chromosome 9 orphons, because counts were too low. The only immune exposure information available for the cohort was CMV serostatus. A cluster of highly shared sequence variants was judged likely to represent a technical artifact of the sequencing pipeline. In a later analysis, most CMV-associated TCR beta chains were found to appear HLA-restricted, with HLA associations seemingly driven largely by CMV exposure. Roughly uniform sequencing depth across donors was assumed in presence/absence analyses, although this assumption may not hold. A further reported finding was that TCR beta sequences accurately predicted the HLA-A and HLA-B alleles for most subjects in the first cohort. The study listed 164 TCR beta chains as associated with cytomegalovirus. Specific HLA alleles were associated with 16,951 TCR beta sequences at a false discovery rate of 0.05 in a later analysis. Because some donors lacked HLA typing at each locus, the association tests relied only on the typed subset. The authors suggested that the approach could potentially be generalized to other disease states and immunological phenotypes. According to a later genetic analysis, donors in an Asian-associated ancestry cluster had fewer N-insertions in productive TCRs than the roughly 700-donor mean. Three of the identified cytomegalovirus-associated TCR beta chains were confirmed in vitro to be specific for cytomegalovirus antigens. Correlated functional status among segregating V segments might be attributable to linkage disequilibrium, but an unknown experimental factor could not be ruled out. Assigning TCR associations to individual alleles was difficult when HLA alleles, especially DR and DQ, strongly co-occurred. The cohort was sequenced for TCR beta chains only, and without alpha or paired-chain data the features that could be detected were limited. The 87-base-pair reads could not distinguish some IMGT-functional V segments, including TRBV6-2 and TRBV6-3, so those segments were excluded.

The germline V gene gives CDR1 as SGDLS and CDR2 as YYNGEE. The CDR3, from cysteine to phenylalanine, totals 16 residues. Of the read, only the CDR3 DNA is kept; its 48 bases are in frame from base 1. Between the V and J ends, shortened by 4 bases and 0 bases respectively, the junction contains 15 bases. In total, approximately 610 healthy bone marrow donors made up the cohort. At the time of sampling, all cohort members were nominally healthy, though unrecorded immune exposures were likely present. The donor tested CMV seropositive, placing the donor among the 290 or so seropositive members of the cohort. A peripheral blood sample was provided by each donor, and peripheral blood mononuclear cells were used for TCR beta sequencing. Genomic DNA extraction from the blood cell samples was performed with the Qiagen DNeasy Blood Extraction Kit.

The chain is assembled from TRBV9 and TRBJ2-3, with the D segment identity uncertain. Sequenced material: PBMCs. This sequence was found in a man aged 40-55 years in good health and CMV-seropositive. The CDR3 corresponds to CASSPRGYSSTDTQYF. At the DNA level, the sequence is TGTGCCAGCAGCCCCCGAGGTTACTCCAGCACAGATACGCAGTATTTT.